The sequence of this TCR beta chain was determined in a study of PD-L1 blockade in urothelial cancer. Stated time point: peripheral blood 6 weeks after treatment start. The repertoire was sequenced with immunoSEQ multiplex PCR; TCRdb's copy has only in-frame clones and lacks some. The sample gives about 130,000 clones, more than 75% of which show up once; roughly 2.3% is in the top ten. V trimming: 6 bases; J trimming: 4 bases; junction bases outside the gene matches: 3. This CDR3 has 15 amino acids. Germline assignment: CDR1 MNHEY and CDR2 SVGAGI. This rearrangement joins TRBV6-5 to TRBJ2-1; 13 bases are a match to TRBD2. The sequence derives from a man between 50 and 59 years old with urothelial cancer. Sequencing was performed on PBMCs, taken around atezolizumab (anti-PD-L1) treatment. The CDR3 DNA reads as TGTGCCAGCAGAAAACTAGCGGGAGGGTACAATGAGCAGTTCTTC. Translation: CASRKLAGGYNEQFF.